This TCR beta chain was recovered during a study of OX40 agonist ivuxolimab in advanced cancers. About the research overall: Cohort: approximately 83% men, mean age approximately 66, aged about 23 to 80. Treatment received earlier with anti-PD-1, anti-PD-L1 or anti-CTLA-4 agents was allowed, and around 40% had some. Study outcomes and limitations: Some patients who did not respond also had low normalized T-cell clonal expansion.

Some clones are missing from TCRdb's copy, which holds only in-frame ones; the method was immunoSEQ multiplex PCR. The sample has about 61,000 clones, approximately 82% seen once. Per the germline V gene, CDR1 is SGHVS and CDR2 is FNYEAQ. V shed 2 bases and J shed 3 bases, with 10 bases lying between them. The CDR3 is made up of 14 amino acids. A history of autoimmune disease or systemic immunosuppression excluded patients. About this clone: Antigen unknown.

This receptor was taken from an adult with an advanced solid tumor such as melanoma, head and neck, liver or kidney cancer. The sequencing used CD4+ or CD8+ T cells sorted from blood, collected in a trial of the OX40 agonist ivuxolimab. The chain joins TRBV7-6 to TRBJ1-1, with D hard to call. The CDR3 region has the DNA TGTGCCAGCAGCTTAAGAGCACCGGACACTGAAGCTTTCTTT. Residues: CASSLRAPDTEAFF.